This T cell receptor (beta chain) was recovered during a study of patients and donors after allogeneic stem cell transplantation. In TCRdb, the RT-PCR reads were re-called with MiXCR into one record per CDR3 protein. The table includes about 410,000 distinct CDR3 sequences, 16% detected once. Per germline, CDR1 SGHNT and CDR2 YYREEE (reference sequence). After removal of 3 bases from V and 4 bases from J, the junction contained 16 bases not matched to a gene. CDR3 length: 17 residues. This clonotype was sampled from a human donor who was either an allogeneic HSCT recipient or a stem cell or donor lymphocyte infusion donor (not recorded which). It is not recorded whose cells these are; they may come from a transplant donor. The chain has TRBV5-4 and TRBJ2-7; the match to TRBD2 covers 7 bases. Sequencing used blood, either unsorted or a sorted T cell fraction (not recorded which). CDR3 sequence: CASSSIFPGRQPYEQYF. The CDR3 DNA sequence: TGTGCCAGCAGCTCCATTTTCCCCGGGAGGCAACCATACGAGCAGTACTTC.